This T cell receptor (beta chain) is from a study of blood T cells in healthy people across ages. Germline V gene lookup returns CDR1 DFQATT and CDR2 SNEGSKA (reference sequence). Trimming removed 2 bases from V and 2 bases from J, with 16 bases in between. This CDR3 is 15 amino acids long. Only a few counts were recorded for this clonotype. Its antigen remains unknown. Study-wide points: Diversity estimates drawn from one million T cells were deemed underestimates. Donors of long life had a larger count of naive CD4+ cells and greater diversity than aged donors. Possibly, changes in expanded clonotypes were confounded because donor CMV status was unknown.

The authors ran a second PCR of about 7 to 12 cycles using a sample-barcoded 5' primer and a J-beta primer mix. TCRdb reprocessed the 5' RACE reads with MiXCR, giving one entry per CDR3 protein. The sample has roughly 500,000 distinct CDR3 sequences; less than 25% are singletons. The sample also formed part of further work on T cells of mothers and their children. Per that study: Related and unrelated pairs show similar shaping of TCR recombination output by thymic selection.

The chain recombines TRBV20-1 with TRBJ2-7, with D maybe TRBD1 (5 bases). Sample: blood. This clonotype was sampled from a boy younger than 18 in good health. CDR3: CSARRAPGWTYEQYF. The CDR3 DNA reads as TGCAGTGCTAGAAGGGCGCCAGGGTGGACCTACGAGCAGTACTTC.